Here is one T cell receptor (beta chain) with its context. Relative to the germline gene, one junction end is altered; a read error may explain this. The library came from three nested PCR rounds adapted from ARM-PCR protocols. TCRdb processed the multiplex PCR reads anew with MiXCR; each CDR3 protein has one entry. The sample consists of about 120,000 distinct CDR3 sequences, over 70% of them appearing once. From germline, CDR1 is LGHNA and CDR2 YNFKEQ. The CDR3 is 15 amino acids. RNA was extracted from bulk tissue without any cell sorting. Between August and November 2014, newly diagnosed, chemotherapy-naive lung cancer patients underwent thoracic surgery in China. This record comes from a study of tumor and adjacent non-tumor tissue in lung cancer.

The chain has TRBV4-2 and TRBJ1-5; TRBD1 is a possible D gene (5 bases). Input material: lung tumor tissue. This sequence was found in a man in his 70s with non-small cell lung cancer. The DNA of the CDR3 is TGTGCCAGCAGCCTTCACGGGACGGGGGATCAGCCCCAGCGTTTT. This codes for CASSLHGTGDQPQRF.